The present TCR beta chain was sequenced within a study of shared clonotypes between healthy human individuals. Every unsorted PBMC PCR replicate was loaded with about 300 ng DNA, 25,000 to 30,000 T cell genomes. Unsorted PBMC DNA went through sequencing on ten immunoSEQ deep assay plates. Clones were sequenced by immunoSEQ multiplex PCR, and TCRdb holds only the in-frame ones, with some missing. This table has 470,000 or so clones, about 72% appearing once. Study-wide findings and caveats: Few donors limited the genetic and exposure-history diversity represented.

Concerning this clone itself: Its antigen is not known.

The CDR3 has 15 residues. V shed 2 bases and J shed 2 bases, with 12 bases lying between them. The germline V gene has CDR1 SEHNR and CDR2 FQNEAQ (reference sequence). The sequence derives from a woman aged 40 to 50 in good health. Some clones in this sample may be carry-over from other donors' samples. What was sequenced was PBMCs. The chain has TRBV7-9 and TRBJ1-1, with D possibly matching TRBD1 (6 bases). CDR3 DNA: TGTGCCAGCAGCTTATCTCGTGGGGGCAACACTGAAGCTTTCTTT. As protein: CASSLSRGGNTEAFF.